The entry below describes one T cell receptor (beta chain). The target antigen is unknown. DNA from unsorted PBMC was sequenced on ten immunoSEQ deep assay plates. Method: immunoSEQ multiplex PCR; TCRdb's copy keeps in-frame clones and lacks some. The sample lists roughly 500,000 clones; about three quarters were seen once. Germline CDR1 and CDR2: MRHNA and SNTAGT. Germline trimming cut 4 bases from V and 6 bases from J; bases unmatched to any gene: 3. This CDR3 spans 14 amino acids. These data belong to a study of shared clonotypes between healthy human individuals. General observations from the study: With few donors, the genetic and exposure-history diversity represented was limited. Only blood samples were collected, and tissue repertoires likely differ.

This rearrangement joins TRBV6-4 to TRBJ2-3, with TRBD1 matching 11 bases. The sequenced sample consisted of PBMCs. The source is a woman in her forties in good health. Some clones in this sample may be carry-over from other donors' samples. The CDR3 here is CASSGTGGVDTQYF. DNA of the CDR3: TGTGCCAGCAGTGGGACAGGGGGCGTCGATACGCAGTATTTT.